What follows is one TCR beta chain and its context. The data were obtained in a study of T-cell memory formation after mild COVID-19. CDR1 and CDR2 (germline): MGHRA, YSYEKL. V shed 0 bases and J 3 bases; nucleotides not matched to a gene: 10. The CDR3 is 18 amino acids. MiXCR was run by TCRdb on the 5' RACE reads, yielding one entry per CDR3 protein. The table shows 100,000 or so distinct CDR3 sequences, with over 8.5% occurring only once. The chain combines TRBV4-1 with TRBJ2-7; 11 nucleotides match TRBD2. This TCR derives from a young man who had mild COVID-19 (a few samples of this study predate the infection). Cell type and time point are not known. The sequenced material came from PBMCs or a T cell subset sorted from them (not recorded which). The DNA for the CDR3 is TGCGCCAGCAGCCAAGATATGCTAGCGGGGGGCCTTATCTACGAGCAGTACTTC. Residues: CASSQDMLAGGLIYEQYF.